This TCR beta chain came from a study of OX40 agonist ivuxolimab in advanced cancers. Regarding the research as a whole: Ivuxolimab was a fully human IgG2 agonistic monoclonal antibody targeting the costimulatory receptor OX40 (CD134). Intravenous ivuxolimab was administered to patients every 2 weeks at six dose levels: 0.01, 0.1, 0.3, 1.5, 3 and 10 mg/kg. Among the 50 to 55 dose-escalation patients, about 19 had hepatocellular carcinoma, some 15 melanoma, 9 renal cell carcinoma and 9 head and neck cancer. The dose-escalation cohort was 82.7% male with a mean age of approximately 59 years, ranging from roughly 23 to 80. Patients were allowed to have had prior anti-PD-1, anti-PD-L1 or anti-CTLA-4 therapy, and 40% of the dose-escalation patients had been treated with checkpoint inhibitors. Partial responses were achieved by three dose-escalation patients, of whom one had hepatocellular carcinoma and two had cutaneous melanoma. The purpose of peripheral TCRbeta sequencing was to test whether ivuxolimab changed TCR sequence diversity and led to clonal T-cell expansion. The paper covers the monotherapy dose-escalation part of the phase I ivuxolimab trial, which included N = 52 patients.

According to the germline V gene, CDR1 reads SNHLY and CDR2 reads FYNNEI. The cysteine opens and the phenylalanine closes a CDR3 of 12 amino acids. Just CDR3 DNA is preserved here, 36 bases in frame from base 1. Trimming costs V 7 bases and J 3 bases, and their ends lie 10 bases apart. This clone is assessed as medium-sized (0.01 to 0.1%). This receptor's antigen is unknown. The record has no base qualities; no much larger clone is one base away. Genomic DNA was isolated from the sorted cells so that the TCRbeta CDR3 region could be sequenced. TCRbeta CDR3 regions were sequenced using the immunoSEQ Assay. TCRdb took over this immuneACCESS table, retaining in-frame rearrangements with V and J assigned. Such tables are incomplete; in checked studies, under half of the missing clones stem from an unresolved V gene, and the remainder is unexplained. The sample contains tens of thousands of clones, roughly nine tenths of them found a single time. The ten largest clones add up to less than 30% of the sample.

Patients with a history of autoimmune disease or receiving systemic immunosuppression were excluded from the trial. In every dose cohort, peripheral blood was drawn for TCR sequencing at baseline, cycle 4 day 1, and cycle 7 day 1. The samples were taken from a phase I, first-in-human, multicenter, open-label dose-escalation trial of ivuxolimab. Adults with locally advanced or metastatic melanoma, renal cell, hepatocellular, or head and neck squamous cell carcinoma were enrolled in the trial. Before TCR sequencing, CD4+ T cells and CD8+ T cells from peripheral blood were sorted into separate populations. Broad study findings and their caveats: At doses of 0.1 to 3.0 mg/kg, clonal expansion of both CD4+ and CD8+ blood T cells was observed from baseline to week 6. In the 0.1-3.0 mg/kg groups, partial responders were among the patients with the lowest normalized peripheral clonal expansion, particularly in CD8+ T cells. Low levels of normalized T-cell clonal expansion were also seen in some patients who did not respond. The antigen specificity of the peripheral T cells that underwent clonal expansion was not determined. After ivuxolimab, more expanded clones were found on average in CD8+ T cells than in CD4+ T cells.

Material: CD4+ or CD8+ T cells sorted from blood, obtained in a trial of the OX40 agonist ivuxolimab. The V and J segments used are TRBV2 and TRBJ2-7, with the D gene not clear enough to name. This receptor was identified in an adult with an advanced solid tumor such as melanoma, head and neck, liver or kidney cancer. In nucleotides, the sequence is TGTGCCAGCACCGGACGGAGCTACGAGCAGTACTTC. This translates into CASTGRSYEQYF.